The 31 T cell receptor beta chains below come from one sample, sequenced in a study of cytomegalovirus exposure and HLA in healthy donors (dated by TCRdb to about 2017). Library preparation was by the immunoSEQ multiplex PCR assay. A mixture of 60 forward primers for TCR Vbeta segments and 13 reverse primers for TCR Jbeta segments was used in the multiplex PCR. TCRdb's version of the immuneACCESS table is confined to in-frame rearrangements and falls short of the full clone set. An unresolved V gene accounts for under half of the shortfall where checked; the remainder is of unknown origin. This sample has about 120,000 clones in its table, and roughly 80% of those were observed once. Less than 2.5% of the sample lies in the top ten. Material for sequencing was PBMCs. The source of these receptors is a man aged 25-45 years in good health and CMV-seronegative.

The rearrangement joins TRBV6-5 to TRBJ1-5, with D perhaps TRBD1 (6 bases). CDR1 is MNHEY and CDR2 is SVGAGI in the germline V gene. CDR3 length equals 15 residues. The ends were cut back, 0 bases at V and 11 bases at J, with 17 bases in the middle. For the CDR3, the DNA is TGTGCCAGCAGTTACTCGGGAGGGGGGGAATCGGCCCAGCATTTT. Translated: CASSYSGGGESAQHF.

V and J are TRBV5-3 and TRBJ2-7; TRBD2 is a possible D gene (6 bases). TRBV5-3 is identified as an open reading frame with a role that is uncertain. The CDR3 extends over 15 amino acids. Trimming left V 5 bases short and J 0 bases short, with 15 bases between. The CDR3 DNA reads TGTGCCAGAAGTCGACGGACTACCAACTCCTACGAGCAGTACTTC. Translating it yields CARSRRTTNSYEQYF.

This chain joins TRBV2 and TRBJ2-2; possibly TRBD1 for D (6 bases). Germline CDR1 SNHLY, CDR2 FYNNEI. The ends were cut back, 6 bases at V and 7 bases at J, with 9 bases in the middle. There are 12 residues in the CDR3. CDR3 region: CASRQGGGELFF. CDR3 bases: TGTGCCAGCAGACAGGGCGGCGGGGAGCTGTTTTTT.

The V gene is TRBV9, the J gene TRBJ2-1, with 9 bases lining up with TRBD2. This CDR3 is built from 15 residues. The germline CDR1 and CDR2 sequences are SGDLS and YYNGEE. J lost 9 bases, V lost 0 bases, and 7 bases had no gene match. The CDR3 is CASSVGGGGAGEQFF. The CDR3 DNA reads as TGTGCCAGCAGCGTAGGGGGCGGGGGGGCGGGTGAGCAGTTCTTC.

The chain combines TRBV5-8 with TRBJ2-7; 7 bases align to TRBD1. V gave up 3 bases and J gave up 2 bases; unmatched junction bases: 2. The CDR3 runs 13 residues. Germline CDR1 and CDR2: SGHTS and YDEGEE. The CDR3 loop reads CASSWDRTYEQYF. In nucleotides, the CDR3 is TGTGCCAGCAGCTGGGACAGAACCTACGAGCAGTACTTC.

This clone was observed once. The J gene is TRBJ1-1, the V gene TRBV4-1, with 8 bases matching TRBD1. V was clipped by 0 bases and J by 4 bases; unmatched bases: 13. Looked up from germline, CDR1 is MGHRA and CDR2 is YSYEKL. The CDR3 sequence is 18 residues long. The DNA of the CDR3 is TGCGCCAGCAGCCAAGATGGTGGCAGGGGGCGAGGTGGCACTGAAGCTTTCTTT. It specifies CASSQDGGRGRGGTEAFF.

J is TRBJ2-2 and V is TRBV6-1; D perhaps matches TRBD1 (5 bases). The V gene's germline CDR1 is MNHNS and CDR2 SASEGT. The V and J ends lost 2 bases and 7 bases respectively, with 8 bases between them. The CDR3 contains 13 residues. The CDR3 loop is CASSETTVGELFF. The CDR3 DNA reads as TGTGCCAGCAGTGAAACGACAGTCGGGGAGCTGTTTTTT.

The genes are TRBV27 and TRBJ1-1; D is unresolved. CDR1 is MNHEY, CDR2 SMNVEV, per germline (reference sequence). V was clipped by 0 bases and J by 7 bases, with 9 bases between them. The CDR3 sequence is 13 residues long. CDR3 loop: CASSLSVQFEAFF. In DNA, the CDR3 is TGTGCCAGCAGTTTATCGGTACAGTTTGAAGCTTTCTTT.

V is TRBV4-2 and J is TRBJ1-4; D is ambiguous. CDR1 LGHNA and CDR2 YNFKEQ come from the germline V gene. This CDR3 has 17 amino acids. Trimming stripped 0 bases from V and 0 bases from J, with 11 bases between. CDR3 sequence reads: CASSQEDRRTTNEKLFF. CDR3 bases: TGTGCCAGCAGCCAAGAGGATCGCAGGACAACTAATGAAAAACTGTTTTTT.

The chain's CDR3 is CASRGDRAYEQYF. CDR3 DNA sequence: TGCGCCAGCAGGGGAGACAGGGCTTACGAGCAGTACTTC. The genes are TRBV10-2 and TRBJ2-7; 7 bases agree with TRBD1. J gave up 4 bases and V 6 bases, and 6 bases lay outside the gene matches. CDR1 WSHSY and CDR2 SAAADI come from the germline V gene. The CDR3 is 13 amino acids.

The chain recombines TRBV18 with TRBJ2-7, with D possibly being TRBD2 (6 bases). Between the trimmed V and J ends, which lost 1 base and 2 bases, there was a span of 21 bases. The CDR3 totals 18 residues. CDR1 is KGHSH, CDR2 LQKENI, per germline. The CDR3 DNA follows: TGTGCCAGCTCACCACGACTCCCATCCGGGGGTGCTACCTACGAGCAGTACTTC. Amino acids: CASSPRLPSGGATYEQYF.

This chain connects TRBV5-6 to TRBJ2-2, with TRBD1 matching 9 bases. The CDR3 spans 15 residues. CDR1 is SGHDT and CDR2 is YYEEEE in the germline V gene. Unmatched junction bases numbered 8, after V lost 4 bases and J lost 7 bases. CDR3 DNA: TGTGCCAGCAGCGGATACAGGGGGCTCGGCGGGGAGCTGTTTTTT. Amino acid sequence: CASSGYRGLGGELFF.

V and J are TRBV5-1 and TRBJ2-1; 9 nucleotides match TRBD1. Per germline, CDR1 SGHRS and CDR2 YFSETQ. The junction had 4 bases not matched to a gene; V was cut back by 0 bases and J by 6 bases. The CDR3 runs 15 residues. CDR3 nucleotide sequence: TGCGCCAGCAGCTTGGACGGGACAGGGTTCAATGAGCAGTTCTTC. As protein: CASSLDGTGFNEQFF.

The CDR3 loop reads CASSFPGQGTYEQYF. The CDR3 DNA sequence: TGTGCCAGCAGCTTTCCGGGACAGGGAACCTACGAGCAGTACTTC. The chain combines TRBV7-9 with TRBJ2-7, with 9 bases identical to TRBD1. This CDR3 is built from 15 residues. V dropped 3 bases and J dropped 2; count of bases not matched to a gene: 5. The germline V gene encodes CDR1 SEHNR and CDR2 FQNEAQ (reference sequence).

The gene calls are TRBV4-3 and TRBJ2-5; 10 bases line up with TRBD2. V dropped 0 bases and J dropped 6; count of bases not matched to a gene: 10. The CDR3 has 17 amino acids. Germline CDR1 is LGHNA and CDR2 is YSLEER. CDR3 coding DNA: TGCGCCAGCAGCCAAGATCCCAGCGGGGGGGCCGTAAAGACCCAGTACTTC. Protein: CASSQDPSGGAVKTQYF.

The chain uses TRBV28 and TRBJ2-7; D is undetermined. The CDR3 extends over 11 amino acids. Per the germline V gene, CDR1 is MDHEN and CDR2 is SYDVKM. V dropped 7 bases and J dropped 3 bases, with 7 bases sitting between them. CDR3 nucleotides: TGTGCCAGCACAACAAACTACGAGCAGTACTTC. Amino acid sequence: CASTTNYEQYF.

The chain is built from TRBV5-1 and TRBJ1-2; no definite D call. The CDR3 has 14 amino acids. The germline V and J ends were trimmed by 4 bases and 3 bases, with 13 bases remaining between them. Germline V gene data show CDR1 as SGHRS and CDR2 as YFSETQ. CDR3 residues: CASSDLSRDYGYTF. The DNA of the CDR3 is TGCGCCAGCAGCGACCTTTCCCGGGACTATGGCTACACCTTC.

The chain links TRBV5-1 to TRBJ2-2; no firm D call. V lost 0 bases, J lost 2 bases, and 8 bases lay in between. Germline V gives CDR1 SGHRS, CDR2 YFSETQ. This CDR3 has 15 residues. The CDR3 loop is CASSLAFSNTGELFF. The CDR3 DNA sequence: TGCGCCAGCAGCTTGGCGTTCAGTAACACCGGGGAGCTGTTTTTT.

This chain links TRBV7-2 with TRBJ2-3, with D unclear. This CDR3 spans 14 amino acids. V lost 1 base, J lost 6 bases, and 11 bases lay in between. Per the germline V gene, CDR1 is SGHTA and CDR2 is FQGNSA. The CDR3 sequence: CASSLVGSSDTQYF. For the CDR3, the DNA is TGTGCCAGCAGCTTAGTTGGCTCCTCGGATACGCAGTATTTT.

The rearrangement links TRBV7-9 to TRBJ1-2; the D is unclear. CDR3 length: 12 residues. The V gene lost 3 bases and the J gene lost 7 bases, with 9 bases spanning the gap. CDR1 and CDR2 (germline): SEHNR, FQNEAQ (reference sequence). The CDR3 nucleotides read TGTGCCAGCAGCTTTGAAGGAGGTGGCTACACCTTC. This sequence encodes CASSFEGGGYTF.

This clone appeared a few times. The V gene is TRBV6-6, the J gene TRBJ2-7; a weak D match, TRBD2 (5 bases). This CDR3 contains 15 residues. Germline-derived CDR1 and CDR2 are MNHNY and SVGAGI (reference sequence). The V end lost 2 bases, the J end lost 0 bases, and 11 bases lay between the germline ends. CDR3 residues: CASSYAETSSYEQYF. In nucleotides, the CDR3 is TGTGCCAGCAGTTACGCAGAAACTAGCTCCTACGAGCAGTACTTC.

The CDR3 is CASSQENEEKLFF. The CDR3 nucleotides are TGTGCCAGCAGCCAAGAAAATGAGGAAAAACTGTTTTTT. The chain combines TRBV14 with TRBJ1-4; D not certain. CDR3 length equals 13 residues. CDR1 and CDR2 (germline): SGHDN, FVKESK. The V and J ends lost 0 bases and 8 bases respectively, with 7 bases between them.

The rearrangement links TRBV29-1 to TRBJ2-1, with unresolved D. The V gene's germline CDR1 is SQVTM and CDR2 ANQGSEA. V dropped 1 base and J dropped 4 bases, with 14 bases sitting between them. The length of the CDR3 is 15 residues. CDR3 amino acids: CSVEGGRYAYNEQFF. Here the CDR3 DNA reads TGCAGCGTTGAAGGAGGAAGGTACGCTTACAATGAGCAGTTCTTC.

The chain links TRBV5-1 to TRBJ1-1; 8 bases are shared with TRBD1. The CDR3 has 14 amino acids. Germline V CDR1 and CDR2: SGHRS, YFSETQ. The trim removed 4 bases at V and 5 bases at J, leaving 7 bases unmatched. CDR3 in amino acids: CASSAQGAGTEAFF. The CDR3, as DNA: TGCGCCAGCAGCGCGCAGGGGGCTGGAACTGAAGCTTTCTTT.

This chain joins TRBV7-9 and TRBJ1-3, with D perhaps TRBD1 (5 bases). V lost 1 base, J lost 7 bases, and 17 bases lay in between. The CDR3 totals 16 residues. Germline CDR1 SEHNR, CDR2 FQNEAQ (reference sequence). The CDR3 region is CASSLEGRDRGNTIYF. CDR3 DNA: TGTGCCAGCAGCTTAGAAGGGAGGGACCGAGGGAACACCATATATTTT.

The rearrangement uses TRBV5-1 and TRBJ2-7, with 7 bases aligning to TRBD1. The CDR3 runs to 15 residues. Per the germline V gene, CDR1 is SGHRS and CDR2 is YFSETQ. Losses at the gene ends were 4 bases for V and 0 bases for J; bases not matched to a gene: 7. This CDR3 is CASSQTGAFSYEQYF. CDR3 DNA sequence: TGCGCCAGCAGCCAAACAGGGGCCTTCTCCTACGAGCAGTACTTC.

The rearrangement links TRBV28 to TRBJ1-2; D possibly corresponds to TRBD1 (6 bases). The V end lost 0 bases, the J end lost 1 base, and 21 bases lay between the germline ends. This CDR3 is 19 amino acids long. Germline-derived CDR1 and CDR2 are MDHEN and SYDVKM. CDR3 residues: CASSLWLTLGGPLNYGYTF. The CDR3 region has the DNA TGTGCCAGCAGTTTATGGTTAACCCTCGGGGGGCCCCTTAACTATGGCTACACCTTC.

This clone was seen a single time. The rearrangement links TRBV11-2 to TRBJ2-7, with a weak D call TRBD1 (6 bases). Trimming shortened V by 3 bases and J by 2 bases, and 8 bases separated the two germline ends. Per the germline V gene, CDR1 is SGHAT and CDR2 is FQNNGV. This CDR3 is built from 13 residues. As DNA, the CDR3 is TGTGCCAGCAGCTTTGACAGGACCTACGAGCAGTACTTC. Protein product: CASSFDRTYEQYF. The whole variable domain, filled in from reference TRBV11-2 and TRBJ2-7, reads EAGVAQSPRYKIIEKRQSVAFWCNPISGHATLYWYQQILGQGPKLLIQFQNNGVVDDSQLPKDRFSAERLKGVDSTLKIQPAKLEDSAVYLCASSFDRTYEQYFGPGTRLTVT.

The chain carries TRBV6-5 and TRBJ2-5; 7 nucleotides line up with TRBD1. Unmatched junction bases numbered 4, after V lost 4 bases and J lost 2 bases. The CDR3 consists of 14 residues. Germline CDR1 reads MNHEY; CDR2 reads SVGAGI. CDR3 loop: CASSSWTGQETQYF. The CDR3 nucleotides are TGTGCCAGCAGTTCTTGGACAGGTCAAGAGACCCAGTACTTC.

V gene TRBV4-1 combines with J gene TRBJ2-7; 9 nucleotides line up with TRBD1. There are 15 residues in the CDR3. Germline CDR1 and CDR2: MGHRA and YSYEKL. V was clipped by 2 bases and J by 2 bases; unmatched bases: 4. The CDR3 is CASSQRDRVAYEQYF. CDR3 sequence (DNA): TGCGCCAGCAGCCAAAGGGACAGGGTGGCCTACGAGCAGTACTTC.

The V gene is TRBV10-3, the J gene TRBJ1-1, with D maybe TRBD1 (5 bases). The CDR3 length is 15 residues. From germline, CDR1 is ENHRY and CDR2 SYGVKD. Trimming removed 0 bases at V and 0 bases at J, with 8 bases between. CDR3 region: CAISESGGMNTEAFF. The CDR3 region has the DNA TGTGCCATCAGTGAGTCGGGGGGGATGAACACTGAAGCTTTCTTT.